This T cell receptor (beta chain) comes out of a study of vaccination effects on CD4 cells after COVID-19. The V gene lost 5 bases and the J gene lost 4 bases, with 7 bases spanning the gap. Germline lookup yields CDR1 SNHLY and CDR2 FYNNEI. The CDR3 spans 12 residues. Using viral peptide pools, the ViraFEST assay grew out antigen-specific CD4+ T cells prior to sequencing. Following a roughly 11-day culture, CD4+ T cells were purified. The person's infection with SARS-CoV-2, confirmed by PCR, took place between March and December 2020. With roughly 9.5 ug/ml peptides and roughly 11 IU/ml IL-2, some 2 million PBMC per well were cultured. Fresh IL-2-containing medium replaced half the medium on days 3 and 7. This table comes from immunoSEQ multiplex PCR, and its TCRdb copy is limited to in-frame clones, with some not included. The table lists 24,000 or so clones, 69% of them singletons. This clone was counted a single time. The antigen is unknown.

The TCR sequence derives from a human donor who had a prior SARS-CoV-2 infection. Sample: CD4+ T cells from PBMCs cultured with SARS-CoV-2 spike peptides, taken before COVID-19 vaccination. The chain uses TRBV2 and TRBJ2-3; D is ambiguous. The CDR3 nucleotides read TGTGCCAGCAGTCCTTCAGCAGATACGCAGTATTTT. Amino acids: CASSPSADTQYF. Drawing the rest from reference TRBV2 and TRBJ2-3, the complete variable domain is EPEVTQTPSHQVTQMGQEVILRCVPISNHLYFYWYRQILGQKVEFLVSFYNNEISEKSEIFDDQFSVERPDGSNFTLKIRSTKLEDSAMYFCASSPSADTQYFGPGTRLTVL.